This T cell receptor beta chain was sequenced for a study of immune cell composition in non-small cell lung cancer. Study-level points and caveats: Tumour-reactive clones were not shown to match dominant in vivo tumour clones.

The normal lung sample lay at least 3 cm, and maximally far, from the tumour. In regard to this clone: Its antigen is not identified.

TCRdb keeps only in-frame clones here, not all; method: immunoSEQ multiplex PCR. Of over 15,000 clones in the sample, over 70% were seen once. Germline V gene data show CDR1 as MDHEN and CDR2 as SYDVKM. V trimming: 6 bases; J trimming: 0 bases; junction bases outside the gene matches: 3. The CDR3 spans 14 residues. A further study also used this sample, focusing on CD4 T cells in lung cancer.

The chain carries TRBV28 and TRBJ2-3; 7 bases agree with TRBD1. This receptor was obtained from a human donor with non-small cell lung cancer. The sequenced sample was non-adjacent lung tissue. CDR3: CASRPGQSTDTQYF. The CDR3 DNA is TGTGCCAGCAGGCCGGGACAGAGCACAGATACGCAGTATTTT.